The rows below give T cell receptor beta chains drawn from one sample of a study of shared clonotypes between healthy human individuals. TCRdb's copy holds only in-frame clones and misses some; the assay was immunoSEQ multiplex PCR. The sample carries about 1.1 million clones, around three quarters recorded once. Sample: memory CD4+ T cells from PBMCs. The receptors were gathered from a man aged 18 to 35 in good health. Some clones in this sample may be carry-over from other donors' samples. The CDR3 runs from the conserved cysteine through the conserved F or W.

j_call: TRBJ2-7
v_call: TRBV10-3
cdr3_aa: CAISEWDRANEQYF

j_call: TRBJ1-1
v_call: TRBV5-1
cdr3_aa: CASSSDGMNTEAFF

j_call: TRBJ1-4
v_call: TRBV5-1
cdr3_aa: CASSDTGDGEKLFF

j_call: TRBJ1-2
v_call: TRBV30
cdr3_aa: CAWSPDGYRTDYGYTF

j_call: TRBJ2-6
v_call: TRBV2
cdr3_aa: CASSTAGAGGSGANVLTF

j_call: TRBJ2-7
v_call: TRBV23-1
cdr3_aa: CASSQSGTAAYEQYF

j_call: TRBJ1-1
v_call: TRBV29-1
cdr3_aa: CSVGVNLGTEAFF

j_call: TRBJ1-1
v_call: TRBV2
cdr3_aa: CASSGGLLRNTEAFF

j_call: TRBJ1-1
v_call: TRBV6-5
cdr3_aa: CAIRGGLTGQSEALF

j_call: TRBJ2-7
v_call: TRBV2
cdr3_aa: CASSARTTAYEQYF

j_call: TRBJ1-1
v_call: TRBV2
cdr3_aa: CASTYSAGRSAEAFF

j_call: TRBJ1-2
v_call: TRBV15
cdr3_aa: CATSRGGLAYGYTF

j_call: TRBJ1-4
v_call: TRBV5-1
cdr3_aa: CASSRDSNSDRSGEKLFF

j_call: TRBJ1-3
v_call: TRBV5-1
cdr3_aa: CASSRFFGDTIYF

j_call: TRBJ1-1
v_call: TRBV11-1
cdr3_aa: CASSKTVMNTEAFF

j_call: TRBJ2-7
v_call: TRBV5-8
cdr3_aa: CASSLERVQGEQYF

j_call: TRBJ2-1
v_call: TRBV30
cdr3_aa: CAWSARLENEQFF

j_call: TRBJ2-2
v_call: TRBV6-6
cdr3_aa: CASSFQDSFSELFF

j_call: TRBJ2-7
v_call: TRBV30
cdr3_aa: CAWKRLADAYEQYF

j_call: TRBJ2-2
v_call: TRBV5-1
cdr3_aa: CASGPAPGPNTGELFF

j_call: TRBJ2-7
v_call: TRBV12-5
cdr3_aa: CASGLVQEGAYEQYF

j_call: TRBJ2-5
v_call: TRBV29-1
cdr3_aa: CSAERSLQETQYF

j_call: TRBJ2-7
v_call: TRBV18
cdr3_aa: CASSLPREPYEQYF

j_call: TRBJ2-5
v_call: TRBV29-1
cdr3_aa: CSVQTPGQGMTQYF

j_call: TRBJ2-1
v_call: TRBV4-3
cdr3_aa: CASSQARAGSYNEQFF

j_call: TRBJ2-3
v_call: TRBV5-1
cdr3_aa: CASAGTSGYTDTQYF

j_call: TRBJ2-2
v_call: TRBV7-2
cdr3_aa: CASSPFRSGELFF

j_call: TRBJ2-1
v_call: TRBV9
cdr3_aa: CASSAVSEGGEQFF

j_call: TRBJ2-2
v_call: TRBV10-2
cdr3_aa: CASSERLAGGPRTGELFF

j_call: TRBJ1-1
v_call: TRBV7-9
cdr3_aa: CASSLASGGTEAFF

j_call: TRBJ2-7
v_call: TRBV27
cdr3_aa: CASSLQGLDEQYF

j_call: TRBJ2-2
v_call: TRBV30
cdr3_aa: CAWSVGAGAGELFF

j_call: TRBJ2-3
v_call: TRBV9
cdr3_aa: CASSVGLAGGTDTQYF

j_call: TRBJ1-5
v_call: TRBV28
cdr3_aa: CASSFKQGVADQPQHF

j_call: TRBJ2-5
v_call: TRBV28
cdr3_aa: CASRGGETQYF

j_call: TRBJ1-2
v_call: TRBV10-3
cdr3_aa: CAISVPSSYGYTF

j_call: TRBJ2-2
v_call: TRBV4-1
cdr3_aa: CASSQDVTANTGELFF

j_call: TRBJ1-1
v_call: TRBV4-2
cdr3_aa: CASSQARGRNTEAFF

j_call: TRBJ1-2
v_call: TRBV6-5
cdr3_aa: CATSGGVWEGYTF

j_call: TRBJ1-2
v_call: TRBV29-1
cdr3_aa: CSVLAGGSGYTF

j_call: TRBJ2-3
v_call: TRBV10-3
cdr3_aa: CAISEPGQGIDTQYF

j_call: TRBJ1-2
v_call: TRBV5-1
cdr3_aa: CASSRDRGMSVDGYTF

j_call: TRBJ1-2
v_call: TRBV20-1
cdr3_aa: CSAGNYGYTF

j_call: TRBJ2-2
v_call: TRBV5-1
cdr3_aa: CASSSDRGLVTGELFF

j_call: TRBJ2-3
v_call: TRBV18
cdr3_aa: CASSPGQGIPDTQYF

j_call: TRBJ1-1
v_call: TRBV10-3
cdr3_aa: CAISIAPNTEAFF

j_call: TRBJ2-1
v_call: TRBV18
cdr3_aa: CASSPNQGRHNEQFF

j_call: TRBJ2-3
v_call: TRBV5-4
cdr3_aa: CASSPGAAEGTDTQYF

j_call: TRBJ2-1
v_call: TRBV5-1
cdr3_aa: CASSLRLAGGFNNEQFF

j_call: TRBJ2-3
v_call: TRBV28
cdr3_aa: CASSLGASTDTQYF

j_call: TRBJ2-7
v_call: TRBV5-5
cdr3_aa: CASSPGTGGGRSYF

j_call: TRBJ1-1
v_call: TRBV2
cdr3_aa: CASTQQPNTEAFF

j_call: TRBJ2-7
v_call: TRBV5-1
cdr3_aa: CASSLAADRGEQYF

j_call: TRBJ2-1
v_call: TRBV13
cdr3_aa: CASSLGQGYNEQFF

j_call: TRBJ1-5
v_call: TRBV28
cdr3_aa: CASSVSYQPQHF

j_call: TRBJ1-2
v_call: TRBV10-2
cdr3_aa: CASSYGFTNYGYTF

j_call: TRBJ1-1
v_call: TRBV9
cdr3_aa: CASSAGTVRGRNTEAFF

j_call: TRBJ1-2
v_call: TRBV11-2
cdr3_aa: CASSSGSGNYGYTF

j_call: TRBJ2-7
v_call: TRBV30
cdr3_aa: CAWSAAGEQYF